This is a list of T cell receptor beta chains from one sample in a study of T cells in Graves' hyperthyroidism and ophthalmopathy. TCRdb independently ran MiXCR on the multiplex PCR reads; one entry per CDR3 protein. Of hundreds of thousands of distinct CDR3 sequences in the sample, about 45% are singletons; the top ten hold less than 8.5%. Sequencing was performed on peripheral blood or thyroid tissue (not recorded which). The receptor source for this set is an adult man with Graves' disease, either hyperthyroidism or ophthalmopathy (not recorded which). CDR3s include the opening cysteine and the closing phenylalanine or tryptophan. D genes are given only for firm matches. The size entry is marked missing in some rows and otherwise reads once, few, many or a size class.

>.|TRBJ2-7|TRBV27|TRBD2
TGTGCCAGTTATAGCGGGGGTTACGAGCAGTACTTC
CASYSGGYEQYF
>.|TRBJ2-7|TRBV7-2|TRBD2
TGTGCCAGCAGCCAACTAGCGGCCGAGCAGTACTTC
CASSQLAAEQYF
>few|TRBJ1-4|TRBV29-1|.
TGCAGCGCCCGGGTCGTGGGGACCGGTGAAAAACTGTTTTTT
CSARVVGTGEKLFF
>.|TRBJ1-2|TRBV19|.
TGTGCCAGTAGTATCCCCCTTTCTGAAGATGGCTACACCTTC
CASSIPLSEDGYTF
>.|TRBJ2-6|TRBV7-9|.
TGTGCCAGCAGCTTAAGCGGGACAGGCCTCTCTGGGGCCAACGTCCTGACTTTC
CASSLSGTGLSGANVLTF
>.|TRBJ1-6|TRBV5-1|.
TGCGCCAGCAGCACAATCCCGGGACAAGATTCACCCCTCCACTTT
CASSTIPGQDSPLHF
>.|TRBJ2-3|TRBV24-1|TRBD2
TGTGCCACCAGTGATTTGAGCGGGAGGGACACAGATACGCAGTATTTT
CATSDLSGRDTDTQYF
>many|TRBJ1-2|TRBV15|TRBD1
TGTGCCACCAGCAGAAACACAGGGGGCTATGGCTACACCTTC
CATSRNTGGYGYTF
>many|TRBJ1-2|TRBV7-9|.
TGTGCCAGCAGTTCCTTCGCCGGCTATGGCTACACCTTC
CASSSFAGYGYTF
>.|TRBJ1-1|TRBV12-3/TRBV12-4|.
TGTGCCAGCAGCCGGGGGTCAGGAAACACTGAAGCTTTCTTT
CASSRGSGNTEAFF
>many|TRBJ1-2|TRBV9|TRBD1
TGTGCCAGCAGCGTAGACACAGGGGCCTATGGCTACACCTTC
CASSVDTGAYGYTF
>few|TRBJ2-2|TRBV2|TRBD2
TGTGCCAGCAGTGATGGACTAGCGGGGGCGAACACCGGGGAGCTGTTTTTT
CASSDGLAGANTGELFF
>.|TRBJ1-5|TRBV2|.
TGTGCCAGCAGTAAGACAGAGAGCCAGCATTTT
CASSKTESQHF
>once|TRBJ2-7|TRBV25-1|.
TGTGCTAGAGTTCCGGGGGAAGATGGGCAGTACTTC
CARVPGEDGQYF
>.|TRBJ1-2|TRBV2|TRBD1
TGTGCCAGCAGGAAGACAGGGCCGGGCTACACCTTC
CASRKTGPGYTF
>many|TRBJ2-2|TRBV29-1|.
TGCAGCGTTAAGGGGCAGGGTCGGTCCGGGGAGCTGTTTTTT
CSVKGQGRSGELFF